The 23 T cell receptor beta chains below come from one sample, sequenced in a study of cytomegalovirus exposure and HLA in healthy donors. Use of 60 Vbeta and 13 Jbeta primers characterized the PCR. Using immunoSEQ multiplex PCR, the repertoire was profiled, and TCRdb retains in-frame clones only, with some absent. This table has about 110,000 clones, more than 60% appearing once. Material for sequencing was PBMCs. The receptors stem from a man younger than 40 in good health and CMV-seropositive.

The chain uses TRBV7-2 and TRBJ1-2; D not resolved. Germline assignment: CDR1 SGHTA and CDR2 FQGNSA. V was clipped by 1 base and J by 4 bases, with 13 bases between them. The CDR3 totals 15 residues. CDR3: CASSLGITDLYGYTF. In nucleotides, the CDR3 is TGTGCCAGCAGCTTAGGTATCACAGATCTCTATGGCTACACCTTC.

By share, this clone ranks as large. The V call is TRBV30, the J call TRBJ1-6; the D gene is possibly TRBD1 (6 bases). Per the germline V gene, CDR1 is GTSNPN and CDR2 is SVGIG (reference sequence). V was pared by 0 bases and J by 11 bases, with 8 bases between. The CDR3 extends over 12 amino acids. In DNA form, the CDR3 reads TGTGCCTGGAGTGTAGGGGGTCCACCCCTCCACTTT. Encoded protein: CAWSVGGPPLHF.

The chain uses TRBV7-3 and TRBJ2-3, with 7 bases identical to TRBD2. Germline-derived CDR1 and CDR2 are SGHTA and FQGTGA. J lost 6 bases, V lost 2 bases, and 8 bases had no gene match. The CDR3 consists of 15 residues. The CDR3 region is CASSLGGLSRDTQYF. In DNA, the CDR3 is TGTGCCAGCAGCTTAGGGGGACTATCAAGGGATACGCAGTATTTT.

The V gene is TRBV25-1, the J gene TRBJ2-6; D is possibly TRBD2 (6 bases). Germline V gives CDR1 MGHDK, CDR2 SYGVNS. Trimming took off 3 bases at V and 2 bases at J, with 14 bases between the two ends. The CDR3 runs 17 residues. Here the CDR3 DNA reads TGTGCCAGCAGTGAGGGGGTTGGAGGGGCTGGGGCCAACGTCCTGACTTTC. This translates into CASSEGVGGAGANVLTF.

V gene TRBV6-1 combines with J gene TRBJ1-1; 9 bases agree with TRBD1. This CDR3 contains 15 residues. The germline V gene encodes CDR1 MNHNS and CDR2 SASEGT. The junction had 7 bases not matched to a gene; V was cut back by 8 bases and J by 0 bases. CDR3 DNA sequence: TGTGCCAGCGGAGACAGGGGGAACATGAACACTGAAGCTTTCTTT. Protein product: CASGDRGNMNTEAFF.

The V call is TRBV11-3, the J call TRBJ1-1; D might be TRBD1 (5 bases). The germline V gene encodes CDR1 SGHNT and CDR2 YENEEA. The CDR3 length is 17 residues. The ends were cut back, 0 bases at V and 0 bases at J, with 14 bases in the middle. CDR3 DNA: TGTGCCAGCAGCTTAGATCTTATGGGGCGGTTGAACACTGAAGCTTTCTTT. Its protein product is CASSLDLMGRLNTEAFF.

The chain couples TRBV5-5 to TRBJ2-3, with unresolved D. Germline CDR1 and CDR2: SGHKS and YYEKEE (reference sequence). CDR3 length: 13 amino acids. CDR3 nucleotide sequence: TGTGCTTCGACCCGGGTATTAGGAGATACGCAGTATTTT. This encodes CASTRVLGDTQYF.

This clone was detected a few times. The rearrangement uses TRBV5-5 and TRBJ1-5; D unresolved. Germline V gives CDR1 SGHKS, CDR2 YYEKEE (reference sequence). The CDR3 totals 14 residues. V was trimmed by 1 base and J by 3 bases, leaving 8 bases between them. The CDR3 DNA reads as TGTGCCAGCAGCTTGTCCGGTTTCAATCAGCCCCAGCATTTT. Amino acid sequence: CASSLSGFNQPQHF.

The chain uses TRBV4-3 and TRBJ2-3, with TRBD2 matching over 10 bases. This CDR3 is 18 amino acids long. Germline assignment: CDR1 LGHNA and CDR2 YSLEER. V trimming: 0 bases; J trimming: 6 bases; junction bases outside the gene matches: 12. The CDR3 nucleotides are TGCGCCAGCAGCCAAGAGAAGGAAAGCGGGGGGGCGGCCGATACGCAGTATTTT. Translation gives CASSQEKESGGAADTQYF.

This chain connects TRBV5-4 to TRBJ1-5; D not certain. V was pared by 0 bases and J by 7 bases, with 8 bases between. This CDR3 is 13 amino acids long. The V gene's germline CDR1 is SGHNT and CDR2 YYREEE (reference sequence). The CDR3 DNA is TGTGCCAGCAGCTTGGCCGGCGGGCAGCCCCAGCATTTT. It is translated as CASSLAGGQPQHF.

The chain links TRBV27 to TRBJ2-7, with 8 bases identical to TRBD2. The CDR3 runs 16 residues. V trimming: 4 bases; J trimming: 0 bases; junction bases outside the gene matches: 8. Germline assignment: CDR1 MNHEY and CDR2 SMNVEV (reference sequence). CDR3 residues: CASSWSAGAYSYEQYF. The CDR3 nucleotides read TGTGCCAGCAGTTGGTCAGCGGGGGCATACTCCTACGAGCAGTACTTC.

The CDR3 spells CASTSNGGNTGELFF. As DNA, the CDR3 is TGTGCCAGTACATCTAACGGGGGAAACACCGGGGAGCTGTTTTTT. This sequence joins TRBV25-1 and TRBJ2-2; weak D call: TRBD2 (6 bases). The CDR3 has 15 residues. Germline V gene data show CDR1 as MGHDK and CDR2 as SYGVNS. Trimming removed 9 bases at V and 2 bases at J, with 16 bases between.

This clone was recorded only once. This rearrangement joins TRBV15 to TRBJ2-2; weak D call: TRBD1 (5 bases). The CDR3 covers 13 residues. The germline V gene has CDR1 LNHNV and CDR2 YYDKDF (reference sequence). V was clipped by 6 bases and J by 1 base, with 6 bases between them. The CDR3 sequence: CATRGQNTGELFF. CDR3 coding DNA: TGTGCCACCAGGGGGCAGAACACCGGGGAGCTGTTTTTT.

This clone was recorded only once. The rearrangement joins TRBV2 to TRBJ2-1, with 9 bases that match TRBD1. The CDR3 has 15 residues. V lost 6 bases to trimming and J lost 3 bases; unmatched junction nucleotides: 6. CDR1 is SNHLY, CDR2 FYNNEI, per germline. CDR3 amino acids: CASRRTGAIYNEQFF. DNA of the CDR3: TGTGCCAGCAGGCGGACAGGGGCTATCTACAATGAGCAGTTCTTC.

The V call is TRBV4-1, the J call TRBJ1-2, with unresolved D. V was trimmed by 1 base and J by 5 bases, leaving 11 bases between them. The CDR3 is 14 residues long. Looked up from germline, CDR1 is MGHRA and CDR2 is YSYEKL. This chain's CDR3 is CASSQGAALYGYTF. In DNA form, the CDR3 reads TGCGCCAGCAGCCAAGGGGCAGCTTTATATGGCTACACCTTC.

This chain joins TRBV2 and TRBJ1-5; D is undetermined. The CDR3 spans 14 residues. Germline CDR1 SNHLY, CDR2 FYNNEI. V was shortened by 8 bases and J by 5 bases, with 16 bases between the two germline ends. The CDR3 sequence is CASALGRRDQPQHF. The CDR3 DNA is TGTGCCAGCGCCCTCGGCAGGAGGGATCAGCCCCAGCATTTT.

This chain connects TRBV19 to TRBJ1-5; D is uncertain. The ends were cut back, 0 bases at V and 7 bases at J, with 16 bases in the middle. The germline V gene encodes CDR1 LNHDA and CDR2 SQIVND (reference sequence). This CDR3 spans 16 amino acids. Here the CDR3 DNA reads TGTGCCAGTAGTATAGATCCCGACTACACGGCCCAGCCCCAGCATTTT. It codes for CASSIDPDYTAQPQHF. Combining the CDR3 with reference TRBV19 and TRBJ1-5 gives the whole variable domain DGGITQSPKYLFRKEGQNVTLSCEQNLNHDAMYWYRQDPGQGLRLIYYSQIVNDFQKGDIAEGYSVSREKKESFPLTVTSAQKNPTAFYLCASSIDPDYTAQPQHFGDGTRLSIL.

The chain uses TRBV5-1 and TRBJ1-1; the D is unclear. CDR3 length: 18 residues. Germline CDR1 is SGHRS and CDR2 is YFSETQ. The germline V and J ends were trimmed by 4 bases and 1 base, with 23 bases remaining between them. The CDR3 region has the DNA TGCGCCAGCAGCGTCGGCCCGGGGAGGGCGGAACAGAACACTGAAGCTTTCTTT. Translating it yields CASSVGPGRAEQNTEAFF.

Concerning this clone itself: Other DNA sequences within the sample encode an identical CDR3. The gene calls are TRBV18 and TRBJ2-2; D gene uncertain. Germline V gene sequence: CDR1 KGHSH, CDR2 LQKENI. This CDR3 comprises 12 residues. The ends were cut back, 1 base at V and 6 bases at J, with 3 bases in the middle. For the CDR3, the DNA is TGTGCCAGCTCACCACTCGCCGGGGAGCTGTTTTTT. Protein sequence: CASSPLAGELFF.

A few counts support this clone. This CDR3 is also generated by other DNA sequences in the sample. This chain connects TRBV7-9 to TRBJ2-7, with D tentatively TRBD1 (6 bases). Germline V gene data show CDR1 as SEHNR and CDR2 as FQNEAQ (reference sequence). CDR3 length: 12 amino acids. Trimming cost V 7 bases and J 5 bases, with 12 bases left between them. The CDR3 spells CASTDSRDEQYF. CDR3 nucleotides: TGTGCCAGCACGGACAGTCGGGACGAGCAGTACTTC.

This clone was observed a few times. This rearrangement joins TRBV28 to TRBJ2-1; D call uncertain. With 7 bases removed from V and 0 bases from J, the gap between germline ends came to 7 bases. Germline V lookup: CDR1 MDHEN, CDR2 SYDVKM. The CDR3 is 13 residues long. Here the CDR3 reads CASTGSSYNEQFF. CDR3 nucleotides: TGTGCCAGCACCGGTAGCTCCTACAATGAGCAGTTCTTC. The full variable domain, in which reference TRBV28 and TRBJ2-1 provide the parts outside the CDR3, is DVKVTQSSRYLVKRTGEKVFLECVQDMDHENMFWYRQDPGLGLRLIYFSYDVKMKEKGDIPEGYSVSREKKERFSLILESASTNQTSMYLCASTGSSYNEQFFGPGTRLTVL.

This clone was seen only a few times. This sequence joins TRBV28 and TRBJ1-1; D gene uncertain. Germline CDR1 MDHEN, CDR2 SYDVKM. Trimming left V 6 bases short and J 4 bases short, with 9 bases between. The CDR3 has 12 residues. CDR3 in amino acids: CASRPPGTEAFF. The CDR3, as DNA: TGTGCCAGCAGGCCCCCGGGCACTGAAGCTTTCTTT. The variable domain in full, with the rest retrieved from reference TRBV28 and TRBJ1-1, is DVKVTQSSRYLVKRTGEKVFLECVQDMDHENMFWYRQDPGLGLRLIYFSYDVKMKEKGDIPEGYSVSREKKERFSLILESASTNQTSMYLCASRPPGTEAFFGQGTRLTVV.

This clone turned up a few times. Other DNA sequences of this sample code for an identical CDR3. This chain joins TRBV5-4 and TRBJ2-3; no firm D call. The CDR3 has 13 residues. The V gene's germline CDR1 is SGHNT and CDR2 YYREEE (reference sequence). V was pared by 0 bases and J by 2 bases, with 4 bases between. CDR3 bases: TGTGCCAGCAGCTTGGATAACACAGATACGCAGTATTTT. Its translation is CASSLDNTDTQYF.